Sequencing of this TCR beta chain was carried out in a study of cytomegalovirus exposure and HLA in healthy donors. General observations from the study: Later on, a genetic analysis was performed. It linked a missense variant in DCLRE1C with V- and J-gene trimming of TCR beta. It was reported that TCR beta sequences correctly inferred the HLA-A and HLA-B alleles for most subjects.

The V gene's germline CDR1 is SGDLS and CDR2 YYNGEE. The CDR3 loop spans 15 amino acids. The V end was cut by 0 bases, the J end by 2 bases, with 10 bases between. PCR used 60 Vbeta primers and 13 Jbeta primers. TCRdb's table, derived via immunoSEQ multiplex PCR, lists solely in-frame clones and lacks some. The data hold roughly 250,000 clones, with roughly 81% observed a single time. This clone was observed once. Antigen: not known. The rearrangement joins TRBV9 to TRBJ2-3; possibly TRBD2 for D (5 bases). The material sequenced was PBMCs. The TCR comes from a woman between 35 and 50 years old in good health and CMV-seropositive. CDR3 loop: CASSVGGKVTDTQYF. The CDR3, as DNA: TGTGCCAGCAGCGTAGGAGGGAAGGTCACAGATACGCAGTATTTT.